This T cell receptor (beta chain) comes out of a study of blood T cells in healthy people across ages. The CDR3 is 13 residues long. V lost 0 bases and J lost 3, with 7 bases in between. Germline-derived CDR1 and CDR2 are SGDLS and YYNGEE. Primers used in a second PCR of roughly 6 to 12 cycles were a sample-barcoded 5' primer and a J-beta primer mix. In TCRdb, the 5' RACE reads were re-called with MiXCR into one record per CDR3 protein. Of fewer than 2,000,000 distinct CDR3 sequences in the sample, around 42% were seen once. The chain recombines TRBV9 with TRBJ2-7; no clear D. This clonotype originated in a human donor in good health. The source material was blood. The CDR3 DNA is TGTGCCAGCAGCGTAGAGGCCAGCTACGAGCAGTACTTC. Translating it yields CASSVEASYEQYF. Variable domain in full (rest from reference TRBV9 and TRBJ2-7): DSGVTQTPKHLITATGQRVTLRCSPRSGDLSVYWYQQSLDQGLQFLIQYYNGEERAKGNILERFSAQQFPDLHSELNLSSLELGDSALYFCASSVEASYEQYFGPGTRLTVT.